The 31 T cell receptor beta chains listed next were all sequenced from one sample in a study of T cell responses to AZD1222 COVID-19 vaccine. Clones were read by immunoSEQ multiplex PCR, and TCRdb kept only the in-frame ones, dropping some. The table has almost 55,000 clones, about 81% seen once; the top ten hold around 9.6%. The specimen comprised peripheral blood, sampled on day 0 of AZD1222 vaccination. Receptors were obtained from an adult in good health.

This clone appeared once. The chain couples TRBV5-1 to TRBJ2-1; 7 bases are shared with TRBD2. The CDR3 runs to 15 residues. After removal of 0 bases from V and 4 bases from J, the junction contained 4 bases not matched to a gene. Germline values: CDR1 SGHRS, CDR2 YFSETQ. The CDR3 sequence: CASSLVGGGYNEQFF. CDR3 coding DNA: TGCGCCAGCAGCTTGGTGGGCGGGGGATACAATGAGCAGTTCTTC.

The chain combines TRBV7-9 with TRBJ1-5; D is unresolved. Trimming removed 1 base from V and 3 bases from J, with 10 bases in between. The germline V gene encodes CDR1 SEHNR and CDR2 FQNEAQ (reference sequence). The CDR3 totals 15 residues. The chain's CDR3 is CASSLGMGLNQPQHF. The CDR3 DNA is TGTGCCAGCAGCTTAGGGATGGGCCTCAATCAGCCCCAGCATTTT.

This clone was counted a single time. V usage is TRBV28 and J usage is TRBJ1-2, with D possibly being TRBD1 (5 bases). CDR1 and CDR2 from the germline V gene are MDHEN and SYDVKM. The V gene lost 7 bases and the J gene lost 7 bases, with 16 bases spanning the gap. The CDR3 has 13 amino acids. The CDR3 loop reads CASTVRAGFGYTF. The CDR3 nucleotides read TGTGCCAGCACCGTTAGGGCAGGGTTTGGCTACACCTTC.

The rearrangement joins TRBV5-1 to TRBJ2-5, with 8 nucleotides matching TRBD1. V shed 6 bases and J 5 bases; nucleotides not matched to a gene: 12. The CDR3 contains 15 residues. Germline V lookup: CDR1 SGHRS, CDR2 YFSETQ. CDR3 DNA sequence: TGCGCCAGCACCCACTCCAGGACAGGGCGGGAGACCCAGTACTTC. Translating it yields CASTHSRTGRETQYF.

This clone has only one observation. The rearrangement links TRBV13 to TRBJ1-4; D call uncertain. The germline gives CDR1 PRHDT, CDR2 FYEKMQ (reference sequence). V shed 6 bases and J shed 6 bases, with 14 bases lying between them. The length of the CDR3 is 14 residues. CDR3 protein: CASRRTGWDEKLFF. The DNA of the CDR3 is TGTGCCAGCAGACGGACGGGATGGGATGAAAAACTGTTTTTT.

This clone was counted a single time. This sequence joins TRBV7-8 and TRBJ2-7; TRBD2 matches at 11 bases. CDR1 is SGHVS and CDR2 is FQNEAQ in the germline V gene. V lost 1 base, J lost 8 bases, and 4 bases stayed unmatched. The CDR3 is 14 residues long. The CDR3 nucleotides read TGTGCCAGCAGCTTAGGGACTAGCGGGCCCAAGCAGTACTTC. Translation: CASSLGTSGPKQYF.

J is TRBJ2-7 and V is TRBV7-2, with 16 nucleotides matching TRBD2. Trimming at V came to 5 bases and at J to 11 bases, leaving 9 bases not matched to a gene. Germline CDR1 is SGHTA and CDR2 is FQGNSA. The CDR3 covers 15 residues. CDR3 in DNA: TGTGCCAGCAGCCCGACCGGGACTAGCGGGGGGGCAGAGTACTTC. Its protein product is CASSPTGTSGGAEYF.

This chain joins TRBV2 and TRBJ2-7, with a tentative D call TRBD1 (5 bases). The CDR3 extends over 15 amino acids. CDR1 is SNHLY, CDR2 FYNNEI, per germline. Trimming took 4 bases from V and 0 from J, leaving 13 bases between them. The CDR3 protein is CASSVRTTGSYEQYF. The CDR3 DNA is TGTGCCAGCAGTGTAAGGACAACTGGCTCCTACGAGCAGTACTTC.

This chain links TRBV5-4 with TRBJ1-4, with 7 positions matching TRBD1. Germline V gene sequence: CDR1 SGHNT, CDR2 YYREEE (reference sequence). The CDR3 runs 15 residues. V shed 4 bases and J 5 bases; nucleotides not matched to a gene: 8. The CDR3 coding sequence is TGTGCCAGCAGCCCAGGGGGGAGGGTCAATGAAAAACTGTTTTTT. Translating gives CASSPGGRVNEKLFF.

The genes are TRBV7-8 and TRBJ1-3; 8 nucleotides line up with TRBD1. CDR1 is SGHVS, CDR2 FQNEAQ, per germline. The ends lost 3 bases at V and 4 bases at J; junction bases unmatched: 5. The CDR3 length is 15 residues. The CDR3 region is CASSLTDRAGNTIYF. CDR3 coding DNA: TGTGCCAGCAGCTTGACGGACAGGGCCGGAAACACCATATATTTT.

The chain uses TRBV5-1 and TRBJ1-1; D unclear. CDR1 SGHRS and CDR2 YFSETQ come from the germline V gene. CDR3 size: 14 residues. The V end lost 0 bases, the J end lost 2 bases, and 8 bases lay between the germline ends. The CDR3: CASSLGTGNTEAFF. The DNA of the CDR3 is TGCGCCAGCAGCTTGGGTACGGGAAACACTGAAGCTTTCTTT.

This clone has just one count. The J gene is TRBJ2-1, the V gene TRBV4-2, with TRBD1 identical over 8 bases. The CDR3 totals 15 residues. The germline CDR1 and CDR2 sequences are LGHNA and YNFKEQ. V was clipped by 3 bases and J by 7 bases; unmatched bases: 8. The CDR3 is CASSQAGTGPNEQFF. CDR3 coding DNA: TGTGCCAGCAGCCAGGCCGGGACAGGCCCTAATGAGCAGTTCTTC.

In DNA form, the CDR3 reads TGTGCCAGCAGCAGAGAAGCGGGGGGGCACCAAAACATTCAGTACTTC. Its protein product is CASSREAGGHQNIQYF. The rearrangement uses TRBV7-9 and TRBJ2-4; 10 positions match TRBD2. Trimming at V came to 5 bases and at J to 5 bases, leaving 9 bases not matched to a gene. Germline values: CDR1 SEHNR, CDR2 FQNEAQ (reference sequence). The CDR3 totals 16 residues. Full variable domain (missing parts from reference TRBV7-9 and TRBJ2-4): DTGVSQNPRHKITKRGQNVTFRCDPISEHNRLYWYRQTLGQGPEFLTYFQNEAQLEKSRLLSDRFSAERPKGSFSTLEIQRTEQGDSAMYLCASSREAGGHQNIQYFGAGTRLSVL.

The rearrangement uses TRBV11-2 and TRBJ1-5; perhaps TRBD1 as D (5 bases). Trimming shortened V by 1 base and J by 9 bases, and 13 bases separated the two germline ends. Germline V gives CDR1 SGHAT, CDR2 FQNNGV. CDR3 size: 14 residues. The CDR3 DNA reads as TGTGCCAGCAGCTTAGGGGGACCATCGGGGCCCCAGCATTTT. Protein product: CASSLGGPSGPQHF.

V usage is TRBV6-1 and J usage is TRBJ2-7; 10 bases line up with TRBD1. With 2 bases clipped from V and 5 bases from J, the junction kept 3 bases outside the gene matches. Germline lookup yields CDR1 MNHNS and CDR2 SASEGT. The CDR3 loop spans 14 amino acids. CDR3 residues: CASSEPGQGHEQYF. CDR3 coding DNA: TGTGCCAGCAGTGAACCGGGACAGGGGCACGAGCAGTACTTC.

The chain uses TRBV9 and TRBJ2-3; D perhaps matches TRBD2 (7 bases). The CDR3 has 16 residues. V was trimmed by 3 bases and J by 0 bases, leaving 14 bases between them. Germline lookup yields CDR1 SGDLS and CDR2 YYNGEE. CDR3 DNA: TGTGCCAGCAGCGAAGATAGGGGGGGAAGCACAGATACGCAGTATTTT. Protein sequence: CASSEDRGGSTDTQYF.

The chain uses TRBV20-1 and TRBJ1-2; maybe TRBD1 (5 bases). The V gene lost 4 bases and the J gene lost 9 bases, with 9 bases spanning the gap. The CDR3 covers 10 residues. Germline values: CDR1 DFQATT, CDR2 SNEGSKA (reference sequence). CDR3 in amino acids: CSAKDMSYTF. DNA of the CDR3: TGCAGTGCTAAGGACATGAGCTACACCTTC.

The V call is TRBV28, the J call TRBJ2-5, with D possibly called TRBD1 or TRBD2 (5 bases each). V shed 5 bases and J shed 5 bases, with 15 bases lying between them. In germline, CDR1 is MDHEN, CDR2 SYDVKM. The CDR3 has 14 residues. The CDR3 sequence: CASSPTRGRETQYF. CDR3 DNA: TGTGCCAGCAGTCCTACGAGGGGCCGGGAGACCCAGTACTTC.

The chain carries TRBV5-5 and TRBJ2-1, with D uncertain. The CDR3 totals 15 residues. Looked up from germline, CDR1 is SGHKS and CDR2 is YYEKEE (reference sequence). Trimming left V 2 bases short and J 0 bases short, with 9 bases between. DNA for the CDR3: TGTGCCAGCAGCTTCGACCAGAGCTCCTACAATGAGCAGTTCTTC. Its translation is CASSFDQSSYNEQFF.

V usage is TRBV6-6 and J usage is TRBJ2-7, with TRBD1 as a possible D gene (6 bases). Germline CDR1 is MNHNY and CDR2 is SVGAGI (reference sequence). V lost 2 bases to trimming and J lost 0 bases, with 14 bases between them. This CDR3 comprises 16 residues. This chain's CDR3 is CASSYRTVTSSYEQYF. The CDR3 coding sequence is TGTGCCAGCAGTTACAGGACAGTTACTTCCTCCTACGAGCAGTACTTC.

V is TRBV6-5 and J is TRBJ2-7, with D perhaps matching TRBD1 (6 bases). Between the trimmed V and J ends, which lost 6 bases and 0 bases, there was a span of 12 bases. The germline V gene has CDR1 MNHEY and CDR2 SVGAGI. This CDR3 comprises 14 residues. Written as DNA, the CDR3 is TGTGCCAGCAGCCCCGGGACATCCTCCTACGAGCAGTACTTC. Amino acid sequence: CASSPGTSSYEQYF.

The chain employs TRBV5-1 and TRBJ1-5, with no clear D. V shed 0 bases and J shed 4 bases, with 8 bases lying between them. The CDR3 spans 14 residues. Germline CDR1 and CDR2: SGHRS and YFSETQ. CDR3: CASSLGAENQPQHF. The CDR3 nucleotides read TGCGCCAGCAGCTTGGGGGCAGAGAATCAGCCCCAGCATTTT.

The chain has TRBV5-1 and TRBJ2-7; D is ambiguous. V gave up 4 bases and J gave up 1 base, with 12 bases separating them. Germline CDR1 reads SGHRS; CDR2 reads YFSETQ. This CDR3 comprises 14 residues. CDR3: CASSLNGQSYEQYF. CDR3 in DNA: TGCGCCAGCAGCCTAAACGGGCAGTCCTACGAGCAGTACTTC.

The J gene is TRBJ1-6, the V gene TRBV4-1; TRBD1 might be the D (5 bases). Germline-derived CDR1 and CDR2 are MGHRA and YSYEKL. The CDR3 is made up of 14 amino acids. Trimming cost V 5 bases and J 7 bases, with 12 bases left between them. The CDR3 reads CASSYGDGNSPLHF. The DNA for the CDR3 is TGCGCCAGCAGCTACGGGGACGGCAATTCACCCCTCCACTTT.

The genes are TRBV4-3 and TRBJ1-4, with 9 bases that match TRBD1. V lost 0 bases and J lost 5; bases outside the gene matches: 13. Germline-derived CDR1 and CDR2 are LGHNA and YSLEER. CDR3 length: 19 residues. The CDR3: CASSQDLTGGSSWNEKLFF. CDR3 nucleotide sequence: TGCGCCAGCAGCCAAGATCTAACAGGGGGCAGTTCCTGGAATGAAAAACTGTTTTTT.

This clone was detected a few times. The chain combines TRBV27 with TRBJ2-2, with D tentatively TRBD2 (5 bases). Trimming removed 4 bases from V and 0 bases from J, with 15 bases in between. The V gene's germline CDR1 is MNHEY and CDR2 SMNVEV (reference sequence). This CDR3 has 17 amino acids. The CDR3 here is CASSSLRGRANTGELFF. The CDR3 DNA reads as TGTGCCAGCAGTTCCCTTCGAGGGAGAGCGAACACCGGGGAGCTGTTTTTT.

This clone showed up just once. This rearrangement joins TRBV6-6 to TRBJ1-2; maybe TRBD1 (5 bases). V lost 6 bases to trimming and J lost 0 bases, with 8 bases between them. The length of the CDR3 is 13 residues. Per germline, CDR1 MNHNY and CDR2 SVGAGI (reference sequence). In DNA, the CDR3 is TGTGCCAGCAGGGGGGGTTCTAACTATGGCTACACCTTC. Translation gives CASRGGSNYGYTF.

V usage is TRBV14 and J usage is TRBJ2-7; D remains ambiguous. The length of the CDR3 is 13 residues. Germline V gene sequence: CDR1 SGHDN, CDR2 FVKESK. Trimming removed 0 bases at V and 2 bases at J, with 5 bases between. In nucleotides, the CDR3 is TGTGCCAGCAGCCAAGACACAGCCTACGAGCAGTACTTC. Translated: CASSQDTAYEQYF.

V is TRBV28 and J is TRBJ2-6; D may correspond to TRBD1 or TRBD2 (7 bases each). V dropped 4 bases and J dropped 12 bases, with 16 bases sitting between them. The CDR3 is made up of 14 amino acids. Germline lookup yields CDR1 MDHEN and CDR2 SYDVKM. CDR3 sequence reads: CASSSGGGFVVLTF. The CDR3 region has the DNA TGTGCCAGCAGTTCAGGGGGGGGATTTGTCGTCCTGACTTTC.

The CDR3 here is CASSTGQGRETQYF. Here the CDR3 DNA reads TGCGCCAGCAGCACAGGACAGGGGAGGGAGACCCAGTACTTC. The chain carries TRBV5-1 and TRBJ2-5; 9 bases align to TRBD1. Trimming removed 4 bases from V and 5 bases from J; junction bases left unmatched: 6. Germline-derived CDR1 and CDR2 are SGHRS and YFSETQ. CDR3 length equals 14 residues.

The CDR3 sequence is CASNDPGNTEAFF. For the CDR3, the DNA is TGTGCCAGCAACGACCCGGGGAACACTGAAGCTTTCTTT. V gene TRBV6-5 combines with J gene TRBJ1-1; D remains ambiguous. The ends were cut back, 7 bases at V and 1 base at J, with 10 bases in the middle. Germline V gene data show CDR1 as MNHEY and CDR2 as SVGAGI. This CDR3 is 13 amino acids long.